These T cell receptor beta chains were read from a single sample in a study of human T cells and chemical hapten exposure. In TCRdb, the RACE reads were re-called with MiXCR into one record per CDR3 protein. The sample includes roughly 52,000 distinct CDR3 sequences, about 10% of them seen just once. Here the sequenced sample was whole blood, taken in connection with sensitization to the hapten diphenylcyclopropenone (DPC). Every receptor here comes from a woman between 50 and 59 years old with alopecia areata. Some clones in this sample may be carry-over from other donors' samples. Each CDR3 is given with its conserved first and last residue. D genes are given only for firm matches. Not every row has a clone size; where given, it reads once, few, many or a size class.

D: -
size: few
J: TRBJ1-1
V: TRBV7-9
CDR3: CASSLQLDTEAFF
DNA: TGTGCCAGCAGCTTACAATTGGACACTGAAGCTTTCTTT

D: TRBD2
size: many
J: TRBJ2-2
V: TRBV5-1
CDR3: CASSLVAGTNTGELFF
DNA: TGCGCCAGCAGCTTGGTAGCGGGAACTAACACCGGGGAGCTGTTTTTT

D: -
size: many
J: TRBJ1-3
V: TRBV6-5
CDR3: CASRSSSSGNTIYF
DNA: TGTGCCAGCAGATCTTCGTCTTCTGGAAACACCATATATTTT

D: -
size: few
J: TRBJ1-2
V: TRBV28
CDR3: CASSPADRPYGYTF
DNA: TGTGCCAGCAGCCCCGCTGACAGGCCCTATGGCTACACCTTC

D: -
size: many
J: TRBJ1-2
V: TRBV29-1
CDR3: CSVAGDSYGYTF
DNA: TGCAGCGTTGCAGGGGATTCCTATGGCTACACCTTC

D: -
size: many
J: TRBJ2-2
V: TRBV5-5
CDR3: CASSLGLGELFF
DNA: TGTGCCAGCAGCTTGGGCCTCGGGGAGCTGTTTTTT

D: -
size: few
J: TRBJ1-5
V: TRBV28
CDR3: CASSPLGPQHF
DNA: TGTGCCAGCAGTCCCTTGGGGCCCCAGCATTTT

D: -
size: -
J: TRBJ2-1
V: TRBV7-6
CDR3: CASSLEGTWNEQFF
DNA: TGTGCCAGCAGCTTAGAGGGGACTTGGAATGAGCAGTTCTTC

D: TRBD1
size: -
J: TRBJ1-5
V: TRBV3-1
CDR3: CASSPSGGSQPQHF
DNA: TGTGCCAGCAGCCCCTCAGGGGGAAGTCAGCCCCAGCATTTT

D: -
size: few
J: TRBJ1-2
V: TRBV5-1
CDR3: CASSLAGPIQGMYGYTF
DNA: TGCGCCAGCAGCTTGGCCGGGCCAATCCAGGGGATGTATGGCTACACCTTC

D: TRBD2
size: -
J: TRBJ2-3
V: TRBV10-3
CDR3: CAISDPSGTITDTQYF
DNA: TGTGCCATCAGTGACCCGAGCGGGACTATCACAGATACGCAGTATTTT

D: -
size: many
J: TRBJ2-7
V: TRBV5-4
CDR3: CASSRGFPPYEQYF
DNA: TGTGCCAGCAGTCGGGGATTCCCCCCCTACGAGCAGTACTTC

D: -
size: few
J: TRBJ2-7
V: TRBV20-1
CDR3: CSAKQGGYEQYF
DNA: TGCAGTGCTAAACAGGGGGGGTACGAGCAGTACTTC

D: TRBD2
size: few
J: TRBJ2-7
V: TRBV4-2
CDR3: CASSQERGGDSHEQYF
DNA: TGTGCCAGCAGCCAAGAGCGGGGGGGCGACTCCCACGAGCAGTACTTC

D: -
size: once
J: TRBJ2-7
V: TRBV5-6
CDR3: CASSPRDSYSYEQYF
DNA: TGTGCCAGCAGCCCTCGGGACTCTTATTCCTACGAGCAGTACTTC

D: -
size: few
J: TRBJ2-2
V: TRBV7-2
CDR3: CASSREKIAGLLNTGELFF
DNA: TGTGCCAGCAGCCGGGAAAAAATAGCCGGACTGCTGAACACCGGGGAGCTGTTTTTT

D: -
size: many
J: TRBJ2-2
V: TRBV2
CDR3: CASSPLPGLANTGELFF
DNA: TGTGCCAGCAGTCCACTCCCGGGGCTCGCGAACACCGGGGAGCTGTTTTTT

D: -
size: many
J: TRBJ1-5
V: TRBV19
CDR3: CASRGLKGQTRGDNQPQHF
DNA: TGTGCCAGTAGAGGCTTAAAGGGACAAACAAGAGGGGACAATCAGCCCCAGCATTTT

D: TRBD2
size: -
J: TRBJ2-1
V: TRBV12-3/TRBV12-4
CDR3: CASSLNQLAGVINEQFF
DNA: TGTGCCAGCAGTTTGAATCAACTAGCGGGAGTAATAAATGAGCAGTTCTTC

D: -
size: many
J: TRBJ1-1
V: TRBV29-1
CDR3: CSVYGGTEAFF
DNA: TGCAGCGTTTACGGAGGCACTGAAGCTTTCTTT

D: -
size: many
J: TRBJ2-5
V: TRBV18
CDR3: CASSPPSGRGQETQYF
DNA: TGTGCCAGCTCACCACCGTCAGGGAGAGGCCAAGAGACCCAGTACTTC

D: -
size: many
J: TRBJ1-1
V: TRBV9
CDR3: CASSGLNPGFSPTEAFF
DNA: TGTGCCAGCAGCGGACTCAACCCAGGGTTCTCGCCGACTGAAGCTTTCTTT

D: -
size: many
J: TRBJ2-2
V: TRBV12-3/TRBV12-4
CDR3: CASSLTVDTGELFF
DNA: TGTGCCAGCAGTTTAACGGTGGACACCGGGGAGCTGTTTTTT

D: TRBD1
size: -
J: TRBJ1-1
V: TRBV11-2
CDR3: CASSRDRTNTEAFF
DNA: TGTGCCAGCAGCCGGGACAGGACGAACACTGAAGCTTTCTTT

D: -
size: few
J: TRBJ1-4
V: TRBV20-1
CDR3: CSAREGGREKLFF
DNA: TGCAGTGCTAGAGAGGGAGGGCGCGAAAAACTGTTTTTT